Below, one T cell receptor (beta chain) is given with its context. As handled by the study authors: From reference gene primer amplification, estimates of nucleated cell counts were derived. Assay used: immunoSEQ multiplex PCR; TCRdb lists only in-frame clones, some missing. V and J calls and clone size are those listed in that table; D and trimming were worked out from the DNA. The sample carries over 150,000 clones, 75% to 90% recorded once. The sample comes from a study of blood T cell repertoires in COVID-19. Overall study: From T cells, B-cell-depleted T cells, or PBMCs came the material, which was cDNA or gDNA.

Participants had their cohort set by participant-reported clinical history. The CDR3 has 15 residues. CDR1 and CDR2 from the germline V gene are SQVTM and ANQGSEA. J was trimmed by 0 bases and V by 3 bases; bases with no gene match: 1. The chain is built from TRBV29-1 and TRBJ2-1; TRBD2 agrees at 11 bases. The sample was PBMCs or T cells enriched from blood (not recorded which). This TCR derives from a man aged 35 to 55 who had recovered from COVID-19. The CDR3 region is CSVDLAGGSYNEQFF. The CDR3 DNA reads TGCAGCGTTGATCTAGCGGGAGGCTCCTACAATGAGCAGTTCTTC.